The rows below give T cell receptor beta chains drawn from one sample of a study of Ad26.COV2.S vaccination and SARS-CoV-2 variants. Sequencing used immunoSEQ multiplex PCR; TCRdb keeps in-frame clones, though not all of them. Of roughly 300,000 clones in the sample, about 88% were seen once. This material consisted of peripheral blood, taken in a trial of Ad26.COV2.S vaccine versus placebo. The receptor source for this set is a person between 18 and 60 years old who received the Ad26.COV2.S COVID-19 vaccine or a placebo. Both conserved end residues are part of each CDR3. A D gene is named only where the DNA matches it firmly. The size entry is marked missing in some rows and otherwise reads once, few, many or a size class.

CDR3 length | J gene | V gene | clone size | D gene | CDR3 DNA | CDR3 protein
13 | TRBJ2-7 | TRBV18 | - | - | TGTGCCAGCTCACTACTACGTTACTACGAGCAGTACTTC | CASSLLRYYEQYF
15 | TRBJ2-7 | TRBV18 | - | - | TGTGCCAGCTCACCACAGGGTATGAGGTCCTACGAGCAGTACTTC | CASSPQGMRSYEQYF
13 | TRBJ1-4 | TRBV30 | - | - | TGTGCCTGGAGCGTGCAGGGCTCTGAAAAACTGTTTTTT | CAWSVQGSEKLFF
16 | TRBJ1-1 | TRBV7-9 | - | TRBD1 | TGTGCCAGCAGCTTCCACCCAGACAGGGCAAACACTGAAGCTTTCTTT | CASSFHPDRANTEAFF
16 | TRBJ2-3 | TRBV5-4 | - | TRBD2 | TGTGCCAGCAGGCAATTAAGCGGGAGGATGGCAGATACGCAGTATTTT | CASRQLSGRMADTQYF
15 | TRBJ2-5 | TRBV25-1 | once | - | TGTGCCAGCAGTGAATATGGGGGACCTCAAGAGACCCAGTACTTC | CASSEYGGPQETQYF
16 | TRBJ2-5 | TRBV11-3 | once | TRBD2 | TGTGCCAGCAGCGCCAGGACTAGCTCCCAGGCTGAGACCCAGTACTTC | CASSARTSSQAETQYF
13 | TRBJ1-1 | TRBV7-9 | few | - | TGTGCCAGCAGCTTAGAAAAATGGACTGAAGCTTTCTTT | CASSLEKWTEAFF
14 | TRBJ1-1 | TRBV6-2/TRBV6-3 | - | - | TGTGCCAGCAGTTACGGGCGGTTGAACACTGAAGCTTTCTTT | CASSYGRLNTEAFF
16 | TRBJ2-1 | TRBV25-1 | once | TRBD1 | TGTGCCAGCAGTGTAACTCCGGGACAGGACTACAATGAGCAGTTCTTC | CASSVTPGQDYNEQFF
16 | TRBJ2-7 | TRBV30 | - | - | TGTGCCTGGACCTTCCCCCCCGGGGGCAGGACCTACGAGCAGTACTTC | CAWTFPPGGRTYEQYF
13 | TRBJ2-7 | TRBV6-1 | - | - | TGTGCCAGCAGTGAAGCGCGGCCTCGCGAGCAGTACTTC | CASSEARPREQYF
12 | TRBJ2-7 | TRBV6-6 | - | TRBD1 | TGTGCCAGCAACGGAGACAGGGACGAGCAGTACTTC | CASNGDRDEQYF
14 | TRBJ2-1 | TRBV27 | - | TRBD1 | TGTGCCGCAGCAAGGACAGGGACTTACAATGAGCAGTTCTTC | CAAARTGTYNEQFF
12 | TRBJ1-3 | TRBV28 | - | - | TGTGCCAGCAGTTTAAGGGGAAACACCATATATTTT | CASSLRGNTIYF
17 | TRBJ2-1 | TRBV30 | - | - | TGTGCCTGGAGTGGGTTGGGCGGGATGAGCTCCTACAATGAGCAGTTCTTC | CAWSGLGGMSSYNEQFF
14 | TRBJ2-5 | TRBV29-1 | - | TRBD2 | TGCAGCGTTGACGGCGGGAGGGCTTTGGGGACCCAGTACTTC | CSVDGGRALGTQYF
14 | TRBJ1-6 | TRBV5-1 | - | - | TGCGCCAGCAGCTTGGAGACAGCTGATTCACCCCTCCACTTT | CASSLETADSPLHF
11 | TRBJ2-7 | TRBV2 | - | - | TGTGCCAGCAGCGCCCGATACGAGCAGTACTTC | CASSARYEQYF
15 | TRBJ1-6 | TRBV7-2 | - | - | TGTGCCAGCAGCTTAGTTGATGGGGGCGGCTCACCCCTCCACTTT | CASSLVDGGGSPLHF
16 | TRBJ2-1 | TRBV6-2/TRBV6-3 | - | - | TGTGCCAGCAGTTTGCCGTGGCGGGTTTCGAACAATGAGCAGTTCTTC | CASSLPWRVSNNEQFF
17 | TRBJ2-3 | TRBV7-3 | - | TRBD2 | TGTGCCAGCAGCTTTATCCCGACTAGCGGGATTGCAGATACGCAGTATTTT | CASSFIPTSGIADTQYF
16 | TRBJ2-7 | TRBV6-2/TRBV6-3 | - | - | TGTGCCAGCAGCTTTCGCGGGTTGACAGGATCCTACGAGCAGTACTTC | CASSFRGLTGSYEQYF
15 | TRBJ1-4 | TRBV11-2 | - | - | TGTGCCAGCAGCTTAGTAGGTTCCAAGGGCGAAAAACTGTTTTTT | CASSLVGSKGEKLFF
11 | TRBJ1-1 | TRBV12-3/TRBV12-4 | - | - | TGTGCCAGCAGCACCGGGTTCCGACTTTTCTTT | CASSTGFRLFF
14 | TRBJ2-7 | TRBV6-2/TRBV6-3 | - | - | TGTGCCAGCAGTTACTCGATGCTTTCCTACGAGCAGTACTTC | CASSYSMLSYEQYF
13 | TRBJ1-1 | TRBV7-2 | - | - | TGTGCCAGCAGCTTAGCTAGCAGGGGACGAGCTTTCTTT | CASSLASRGRAFF
14 | TRBJ1-3 | TRBV3-1/TRBV3-2 | - | - | TGTGCCAGCAGCCGCGGGTCATCTGGAAACACCATATATTTT | CASSRGSSGNTIYF
18 | TRBJ1-1 | TRBV6-4 | - | - | TGTGCCACCTCAGGGGTAAATTCACTCCTCGGGGGGAACACTGAAGCTTTCTTT | CATSGVNSLLGGNTEAFF
15 | TRBJ1-1 | TRBV19 | few | - | TGTGCCAGTAGTATAACGGACCGGCTGAACACTGAAGCTTTCTTT | CASSITDRLNTEAFF
13 | TRBJ1-1 | TRBV27 | - | - | TGTGCCAGCAGTTCTATCTGGCACACTGAAGCTTTCTTT | CASSSIWHTEAFF
10 | TRBJ1-5 | TRBV5-1 | few | - | TGCGCCAGCAGCCTCGGGCCCCAGCATTTT | CASSLGPQHF
10 | TRBJ1-1 | TRBV29-1 | few | - | TGCAGCGTTGAAGAGGCTGAAGCTTTCTTT | CSVEEAEAFF
14 | TRBJ2-7 | TRBV19 | - | TRBD2 | TGTGCCAGTAGGAGTAGCGGGGACGTTTACGAGCAGTACTTC | CASRSSGDVYEQYF
17 | TRBJ2-7 | TRBV3-1/TRBV3-2 | - | TRBD2 | TGTGCCAGCAGCCGACTGTCGGGGGGGTCCAGCTCCTACGAGCAGTACTTC | CASSRLSGGSSSYEQYF
16 | TRBJ1-2 | TRBV28 | - | TRBD1 | TGTGCCAGCAGTTTACTGTCAGGGGGCAGTATCGGTGGCTACACCTTC | CASSLLSGGSIGGYTF
15 | TRBJ1-5 | TRBV19 | - | TRBD1 | TGTGCCAGTAGCGGAGGGGGCGCAAGCAATCAGCCCCAGCATTTT | CASSGGGASNQPQHF
13 | TRBJ2-7 | TRBV6-5 | - | - | TGTGCCAGCTGCCGGGACCACTCCTACGAGCAGTACTTC | CASCRDHSYEQYF
16 | TRBJ2-6 | TRBV6-2/TRBV6-3 | - | - | TGTGCCAGCAGTTACGTCCAGTACTCTGGGGCCAACGTCCTGACTTTC | CASSYVQYSGANVLTF
16 | TRBJ2-2 | TRBV29-1 | - | TRBD2 | TGCAGCGTTGTGCCTAGGCTAGCGGGGAACACCGGGGAGCTGTTTTTT | CSVVPRLAGNTGELFF
15 | TRBJ2-3 | TRBV5-4 | - | TRBD2 | TGTGCCAGCAGCCTTGGGGGAGGGACCACAGATACGCAGTATTTT | CASSLGGGTTDTQYF
19 | TRBJ2-3 | TRBV5-1 | - | TRBD2 | TGCGCCAGCAGCTTGGGACAGACCGGGACTAGCGGATACACAGATACGCAGTATTTT | CASSLGQTGTSGYTDTQYF
21 | TRBJ2-5 | TRBV7-8 | - | - | TGTGCCAGCAGCTTGGGGGAAAACCTGATAAGTGGTCGTACGGGGGGCCGGACCCAGTACTTC | CASSLGENLISGRTGGRTQYF
13 | TRBJ2-7 | TRBV4-3 | - | - | TGCGCCAGCAGCCAACGACTACACTACGAGCAGTACTTC | CASSQRLHYEQYF
17 | TRBJ1-2 | TRBV4-2 | - | TRBD1 | TGTGCCAGCAGCCAAGATCTTCCAGGGGGCGCATACTATGGCTACACCTTC | CASSQDLPGGAYYGYTF
13 | TRBJ2-7 | TRBV7-8 | - | - | TGTGCCAGCAGCCTACGGCGGTCCTACGAGCAGTACTTC | CASSLRRSYEQYF
14 | TRBJ1-4 | TRBV30 | - | TRBD1 | TGTGCCTGGAACCCCCAGGGGGCTAGTGAAAAACTGTTTTTT | CAWNPQGASEKLFF
14 | TRBJ1-2 | TRBV7-9 | - | - | TGTGCCAGCAGCTTAGGGGGCCGATACTATGGCTACACCTTC | CASSLGGRYYGYTF
19 | TRBJ2-6 | TRBV19 | - | TRBD2 | TGTGCCAGTAGTATAGGGGCGGGAGGAACCTACTCTGGGGCCAACGTCCTGACTTTC | CASSIGAGGTYSGANVLTF
14 | TRBJ1-1 | TRBV6-5 | - | - | TGTGCCAGCAGTTACTCTAGGGAGGTCACTGAAGCTTTCTTT | CASSYSREVTEAFF
18 | TRBJ2-2 | TRBV27 | - | TRBD2 | TGTGCCAGCAGTTTAGGCATCGGGACTACGGTCCCCACCGGGGAGCTGTTTTTT | CASSLGIGTTVPTGELFF